This is a list of T cell receptor beta chains from one sample in a study of shared clonotypes between healthy human individuals. This table comes from immunoSEQ multiplex PCR, and its TCRdb copy is limited to in-frame clones, with some not included. Counted here are some 1.1 million clones, approximately 80% occurring once; the ten biggest clones make up more than 0.85%. The material sequenced was memory CD4+ T cells from PBMCs. The receptors derive from a man between 18 and 29 years old in good health. Some clones in this sample may be carry-over from other donors' samples. CDR3s include the opening cysteine and the closing phenylalanine or tryptophan. The D gene is left open where the match is weak. A row's size may be missing; if present it is once, few, many or a size class.

>TRBD2|TRBJ2-1|.|TRBV6-5
CASTFQAGGFNEQFF
TGTGCCAGTACCTTCCAAGCGGGAGGCTTTAATGAGCAGTTCTTC
>TRBD1|TRBJ1-2|once|TRBV5-1
CASSLGEGAPYGYTF
TGCGCCAGCAGCTTGGGGGAGGGGGCCCCCTATGGCTACACCTTC
>TRBD1|TRBJ2-2|.|TRBV5-1
CASSSQGAVGTGELFF
TGCGCCAGCAGCTCCCAGGGGGCCGTCGGCACCGGGGAGCTGTTTTTT
>.|TRBJ1-3|once|TRBV5-6
CASSIALSYSGNTIYF
TGTGCCAGCAGTATCGCGCTTTCCTACTCTGGAAACACCATATATTTT
>.|TRBJ2-7|.|TRBV6-1
CATTGRYSYEQYF
TGTGCCACGACAGGACGATACTCCTACGAGCAGTACTTC
>.|TRBJ2-7|.|TRBV27
CASSLEAGSSYEQYF
TGTGCCAGCAGTTTGGAGGCAGGGAGCTCCTACGAGCAGTACTTC
>.|TRBJ2-1|.|TRBV2
CASKGGEQFF
TGTGCCAGCAAGGGCGGGGAGCAGTTCTTC
>.|TRBJ2-7|few|TRBV7-2
CASSLRETEQYF
TGTGCCAGCAGCTTAAGGGAGACCGAGCAGTACTTC
>TRBD2|TRBJ2-5|.|TRBV7-2
CASSLVGTTQETQYF
TGTGCCAGCAGCTTAGTTGGGACTACCCAAGAGACCCAGTACTTC
>.|TRBJ1-5|.|TRBV10-2
CASSKSGTGGNQPQHF
TGCGCCAGCAGTAAATCAGGGACGGGAGGCAATCAGCCCCAGCATTTT
>.|TRBJ2-5|.|TRBV29-1
CSVEGETRAGTQYF
TGCAGCGTTGAGGGGGAAACGAGAGCAGGGACCCAGTACTTC